The 18 T cell receptor beta chains reported below all come from one sample, sequenced in a study of identical twins. One entry per CDR3 protein, called by TCRdb with MiXCR from the 5' RACE reads. The table includes around 530,000 distinct CDR3 sequences, 12% to 15% detected once. The same specimen was also included in a second study, on yellow fever vaccine responses in identical twins.

The sample taken for sequencing was CD4+ T cells sorted from blood. The receptors were sampled from a woman aged 18-30 years in good health.

V and J are TRBV27 and TRBJ1-1; no clear D gene. CDR3 length: 13 residues. From germline, CDR1 is MNHEY and CDR2 SMNVEV (reference sequence). Trimming pared 6 bases from V and 7 bases from J, leaving 15 bases between. Here the CDR3 reads CASSRKTQGEAFF. In DNA form, the CDR3 reads TGTGCCAGCAGCCGTAAAACGCAAGGTGAAGCTTTCTTT.

The chain joins TRBV5-1 to TRBJ1-1; 9 bases line up with TRBD1. Germline values: CDR1 SGHRS, CDR2 YFSETQ. CDR3 length: 12 amino acids. V lost 4 bases and J lost 11; bases outside the gene matches: 6. The chain's CDR3 is CASSPGTGTAFF. The CDR3 region has the DNA TGCGCCAGCAGCCCGGGGACAGGGACGGCTTTCTTT.

This clonotype has just a few counts. This chain links TRBV13 with TRBJ2-7; 7 bases are shared with TRBD1. Germline values: CDR1 PRHDT, CDR2 FYEKMQ (reference sequence). There are 18 residues in the CDR3. V trimming: 2 bases; J trimming: 1 base; junction bases outside the gene matches: 14. CDR3 residues: CASSLSARDRQGSYEQYV. The CDR3 DNA is TGTGCCAGCAGCTTATCCGCTCGCGACCGACAGGGATCCTACGAGCAGTACGTC.

V gene TRBV24-1 combines with J gene TRBJ2-1; D may match TRBD1 or TRBD2 (6 bases each). The CDR3 covers 16 residues. With 5 bases removed from V and 2 bases from J, the gap between germline ends came to 15 bases. The germline V gene encodes CDR1 KGHDR and CDR2 SFDVKD. The CDR3 loop reads CATSATGAQPYNEQFF. CDR3 DNA: TGTGCCACCAGTGCTACGGGGGCCCAGCCCTACAATGAGCAGTTCTTC.

This clonotype was recorded only once. This sequence joins TRBV19 and TRBJ2-3; TRBD2 might be the D (5 bases). Germline loops: CDR1 LNHDA, CDR2 SQIVND (reference sequence). V was clipped by 3 bases and J by 3 bases, with 10 bases between them. This CDR3 is 14 amino acids long. The CDR3 nucleotides are TGTGCCAGTAGTATTGCGGGTCAAACAGATACGCAGTATTTT. Protein product: CASSIAGQTDTQYF.

This clonotype has a handful of counts. V gene TRBV7-2 combines with J gene TRBJ2-2, with a possible D match to TRBD1 (6 bases). The germline V gene has CDR1 SGHTA and CDR2 FQGNSA. V lost 4 bases, J lost 6 bases, and 12 bases lay in between. This CDR3 comprises 14 residues. The CDR3 reads CASSSQGSPGELFF. The CDR3 bases are TGTGCCAGCAGCTCGCAGGGGTCACCCGGGGAGCTGTTTTTT.

This chain uses TRBV7-9 with TRBJ2-3, with a tentative D call TRBD1 (6 bases). This CDR3 spans 16 amino acids. Trimming took off 5 bases at V and 2 bases at J, with 17 bases between the two ends. Per germline, CDR1 SEHNR and CDR2 FQNEAQ (reference sequence). CDR3 nucleotide sequence: TGTGCCAGCAGCCTCTCCTCCATGGGGGCCACAGATACGCAGTATTTT. It translates to CASSLSSMGATDTQYF.

Only a few counts were recorded for this clonotype. The chain is built from TRBV4-2 and TRBJ1-2; TRBD1 matches 8 bases. With 0 bases clipped from V and 7 bases from J, the junction kept 10 bases outside the gene matches. Germline V lookup: CDR1 LGHNA, CDR2 YNFKEQ. The CDR3 is 16 residues long. In DNA form, the CDR3 reads TGTGCCAGCAGCCAAGATCTACGGACAGGGTTTCGTGGCTACACCTTC. Encoded protein: CASSQDLRTGFRGYTF.

The gene calls are TRBV20-1 and TRBJ1-6; 8 nucleotides match TRBD1. V was pared by 4 bases and J by 6 bases, with 2 bases of the junction left unmatched. Per germline, CDR1 DFQATT and CDR2 SNEGSKA (reference sequence). The CDR3 length is 13 residues. The CDR3 loop is CSAITGGNSPLHF. CDR3 coding DNA: TGCAGTGCTATTACAGGGGGTAATTCACCCCTCCACTTT.

This clonotype was observed a handful of times. The chain couples TRBV20-1 to TRBJ2-6, with 7 bases lining up with TRBD1. Trimming removed 6 bases from V and 2 bases from J; junction bases left unmatched: 1. CDR1 is DFQATT, CDR2 SNEGSKA, per germline (reference sequence). The length of the CDR3 is 13 residues. In DNA, the CDR3 is TGCAGTGCAACAGGGGCTGGGGCCAACGTCCTGACTTTC. It specifies CSATGAGANVLTF.

In its sample, this clonotype was seen a few times. The chain is built from TRBV6-5 and TRBJ2-1, with 8 bases aligning to TRBD2. The CDR3 length is 15 residues. Germline V CDR1 and CDR2: MNHEY, SVGAGI. V was clipped by 3 bases and J by 9 bases; unmatched bases: 10. DNA for the CDR3: TGTGCCAGCAGTTATTCCGGCGGGAGGCCCGGTGAGCAGTTCTTC. This encodes CASSYSGGRPGEQFF.

This clonotype came up a few times. The rearrangement joins TRBV5-1 to TRBJ2-5; maybe TRBD2 (6 bases). Germline V gene lookup returns CDR1 SGHRS and CDR2 YFSETQ. V gave up 2 bases and J gave up 4 bases, with 18 bases separating them. CDR3 length equals 16 residues. DNA of the CDR3: TGCGCCAGCAGCTTACGACTGGTAGCGGAGGGAGAGACCCAGTACTTC. It is translated as CASSLRLVAEGETQYF.

This chain joins TRBV20-1 and TRBJ2-3; D gene ambiguous. V lost 0 bases and J lost 1, with 14 bases in between. This CDR3 is built from 16 residues. Germline CDR1 reads DFQATT; CDR2 reads SNEGSKA (reference sequence). CDR3 DNA: TGCAGTGCTAGAGATTTAAGGGTTTGGGGCACAGATACGCAGTATTTT. Its translation: CSARDLRVWGTDTQYF.

V is TRBV7-6 and J is TRBJ2-2; D possibly matches TRBD1 or TRBD2 (5 bases each). This CDR3 is built from 15 residues. CDR1 and CDR2 from the germline V gene are SGHVS and FNYEAQ. V dropped 6 bases and J dropped 8 bases, with 19 bases sitting between them. The CDR3, as DNA: TGTGCCAGCAGGGGATACGGGACCAGCGCGGGGGAGCTGTTTTTT. Protein: CASRGYGTSAGELFF.

V and J are TRBV28 and TRBJ2-1; TRBD2 aligns across 9 bases. The length of the CDR3 is 16 residues. Germline assignment: CDR1 MDHEN and CDR2 SYDVKM. V was clipped by 7 bases and J by 7 bases; unmatched bases: 14. The CDR3 loop is CASKDPGTSLFNEQFF. The CDR3 DNA sequence: TGTGCCAGCAAGGACCCCGGGACTAGCCTCTTTAATGAGCAGTTCTTC. Full variable domain (remainder filled in from reference TRBV28 and TRBJ2-1): DVKVTQSSRYLVKRTGEKVFLECVQDMDHENMFWYRQDPGLGLRLIYFSYDVKMKEKGDIPEGYSVSREKKERFSLILESASTNQTSMYLCASKDPGTSLFNEQFFGPGTRLTVL.

This chain connects TRBV3-1 to TRBJ2-1; 7 bases match TRBD2. The CDR3 is 13 amino acids. V was pared by 6 bases and J by 7 bases, with 6 bases of the junction left unmatched. Germline assignment: CDR1 LGHDT and CDR2 YNNKEL (reference sequence). CDR3 amino acids: CASRPWEGNEQFF. CDR3 nucleotides: TGTGCCAGCAGACCATGGGAGGGGAATGAGCAGTTCTTC.

In its sample, this clonotype was seen a few times. The V call is TRBV5-1, the J call TRBJ2-7; TRBD2 might be the D (6 bases). The germline CDR1 and CDR2 sequences are SGHRS and YFSETQ. V was clipped by 0 bases and J by 2 bases, with 9 bases between them. This CDR3 has 14 residues. The CDR3 DNA reads TGCGCCAGCAGCTTGGGGAGGGAGGCCTACGAGCAGTACTTC. This encodes CASSLGREAYEQYF.

The chain's CDR3 is CASRPGQSYEQYF. For the CDR3, the DNA is TGTGCCAGCAGGCCGGGACAAAGCTACGAGCAGTACTTC. The chain is built from TRBV28 and TRBJ2-7, with D tentatively TRBD1 (6 bases). Germline V gene sequence: CDR1 MDHEN, CDR2 SYDVKM. The length of the CDR3 is 13 residues. The V end was cut by 6 bases, the J end by 3 bases, with 12 bases between.